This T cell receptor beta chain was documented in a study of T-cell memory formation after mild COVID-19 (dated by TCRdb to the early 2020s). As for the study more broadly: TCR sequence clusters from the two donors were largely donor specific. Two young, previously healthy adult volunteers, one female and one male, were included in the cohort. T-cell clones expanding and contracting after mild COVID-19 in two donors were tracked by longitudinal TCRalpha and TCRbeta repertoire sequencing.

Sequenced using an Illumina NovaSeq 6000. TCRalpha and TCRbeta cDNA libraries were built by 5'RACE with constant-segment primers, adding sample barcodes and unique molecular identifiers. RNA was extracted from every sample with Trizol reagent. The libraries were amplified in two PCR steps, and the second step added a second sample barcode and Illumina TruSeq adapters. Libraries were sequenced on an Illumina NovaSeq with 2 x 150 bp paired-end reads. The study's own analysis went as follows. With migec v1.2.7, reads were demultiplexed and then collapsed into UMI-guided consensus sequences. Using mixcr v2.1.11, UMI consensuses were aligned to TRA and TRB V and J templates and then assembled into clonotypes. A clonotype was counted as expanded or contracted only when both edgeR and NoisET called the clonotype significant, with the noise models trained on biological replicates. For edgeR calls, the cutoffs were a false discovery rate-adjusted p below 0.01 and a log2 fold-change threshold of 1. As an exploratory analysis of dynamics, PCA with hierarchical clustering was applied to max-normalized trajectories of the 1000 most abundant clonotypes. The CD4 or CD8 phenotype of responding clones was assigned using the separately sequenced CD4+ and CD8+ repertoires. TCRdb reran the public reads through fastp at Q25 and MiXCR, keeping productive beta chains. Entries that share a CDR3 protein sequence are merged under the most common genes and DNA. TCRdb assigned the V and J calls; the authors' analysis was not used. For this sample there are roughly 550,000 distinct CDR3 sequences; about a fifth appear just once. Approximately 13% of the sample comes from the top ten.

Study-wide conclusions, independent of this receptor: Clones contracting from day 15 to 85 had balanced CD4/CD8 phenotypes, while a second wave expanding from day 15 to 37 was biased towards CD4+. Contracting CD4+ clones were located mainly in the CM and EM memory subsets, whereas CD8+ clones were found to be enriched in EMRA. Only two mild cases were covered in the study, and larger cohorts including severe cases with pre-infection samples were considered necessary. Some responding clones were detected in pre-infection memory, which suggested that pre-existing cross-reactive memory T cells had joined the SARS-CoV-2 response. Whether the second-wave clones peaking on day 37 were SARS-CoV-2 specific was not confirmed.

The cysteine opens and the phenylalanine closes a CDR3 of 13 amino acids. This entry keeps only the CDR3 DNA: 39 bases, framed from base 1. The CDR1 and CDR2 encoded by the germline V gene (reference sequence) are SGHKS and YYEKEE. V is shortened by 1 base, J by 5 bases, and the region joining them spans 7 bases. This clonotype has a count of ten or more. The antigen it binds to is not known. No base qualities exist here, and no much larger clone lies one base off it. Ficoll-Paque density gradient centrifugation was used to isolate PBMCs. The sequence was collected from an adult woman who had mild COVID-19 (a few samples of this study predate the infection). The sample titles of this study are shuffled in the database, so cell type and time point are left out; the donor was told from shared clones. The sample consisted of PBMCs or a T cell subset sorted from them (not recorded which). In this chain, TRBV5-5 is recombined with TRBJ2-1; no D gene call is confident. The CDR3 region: CASSLSGNNEQFF. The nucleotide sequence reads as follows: TGTGCCAGCAGCTTGAGTGGAAACAATGAGCAGTTCTTC.